This T cell receptor (beta chain) appears in the sequencing data of a study of beta chain features in type 1 diabetes. General observations from the study: Moderate yet significant TCRB CDR3 shortening was seen in Type 1 diabetes patients in all four CD4+ subsets.

For this clone: Its antigen is unknown.

Expressed TCRB transcripts were sequenced because the isolated RNA had all been reverse transcribed beforehand. TCRdb's copy holds only in-frame clones and misses some; the assay was immunoSEQ multiplex PCR. The sample yields around 110,000 clones, about a sixth seen once. Sequencing was performed on central memory CD4+ T cells from blood. The origin of this receptor is a man aged 30 to 39 with type 1 diabetes.

This chain's CDR3 is CASSLGLAAYEQYF. In nucleotides, the CDR3 is TGTGCCAGCAGCTTGGGACTAGCGGCGTACGAGCAGTACTTC. The chain combines TRBV7-8 with TRBJ2-7, with 11 positions matching TRBD2. V dropped 3 bases and J dropped 4; count of bases not matched to a gene: 2. The length of the CDR3 is 14 residues. Germline V CDR1 and CDR2: SGHVS, FQNEAQ.